The 15 T cell receptor beta chains below come from one sample, sequenced in a study of molecular identifiers for immune sequencing clone quantification. A single record per CDR3 protein comes from TCRdb applying MiXCR to the PCR reads. This table holds approximately 550,000 distinct CDR3 sequences, over 20% found once. The sequenced sample consisted of naive CD8+ T cells from blood, with Jurkat cell RNA spiked in. Subset here: FACS-sorted CD8+CD4-CCR7+CD45RA+ naive T cells. These receptors all stem from a human donor in good health. Some libraries in this study had Jurkat cell RNA spiked in.

A remark on this clonotype: This sequence may be a read error, since a much larger clone differs from it by one base. J is TRBJ2-4 and V is TRBV6-2 or TRBV6-3, with D possibly being TRBD1 (6 bases). The V end was cut by 3 bases, the J end by 11 bases, with 14 bases between. The CDR3 has 13 residues. CDR1 and CDR2 from the germline V gene are MNHEY and SVGEGT. The CDR3 DNA follows: TGTGCCAGCAGTTATTTACAGGGAGTCCTTCAGTACTTC. The encoded protein is CASSYLQGVLQYF.

This clonotype was seen ten or more times. The chain is built from TRBV6-2 or TRBV6-3 and TRBJ2-6; 9 bases are shared with TRBD2. CDR1 and CDR2 from the germline V gene are MNHEY and SVGEGT. V was clipped by 0 bases and J by 0 bases; unmatched bases: 6. CDR3 length: 19 residues. CDR3 nucleotide sequence: TGTGCCAGCAGTTACTCCCGAAGCGGGGGGTTCTCTGGGGCCAACGTCCTGACTTTC. Translation: CASSYSRSGGFSGANVLTF.

This clonotype was counted between two and nine times. CDR3 bases: TGTGCCAGTAGTATCGGGGTTCAGCCCCAGCATTTT. Translating it yields CASSIGVQPQHF. This chain connects TRBV19 to TRBJ1-5; no firm D call. Trimming removed 3 bases from V and 6 bases from J, with 6 bases in between. Germline CDR1 is LNHDA and CDR2 is SQIVND (reference sequence). CDR3 length equals 12 residues.

This clonotype was observed many times. The chain combines TRBV28 with TRBJ2-7; D perhaps matches TRBD2 (5 bases). The V gene lost 10 bases and the J gene lost 4 bases, with 17 bases spanning the gap. The CDR3 consists of 13 residues. CDR1 MDHEN and CDR2 SYDVKM come from the germline V gene. CDR3 protein: CAIGPYGEYEQYF. DNA of the CDR3: TGTGCCATTGGCCCCTACGGGGAGTACGAGCAGTACTTC.

This clonotype was seen many times. This sequence joins TRBV20-1 and TRBJ1-6; the D gene is possibly TRBD1 (5 bases). Germline CDR1 DFQATT, CDR2 SNEGSKA (reference sequence). Trimming removed 0 bases from V and 4 bases from J, with 10 bases in between. This CDR3 region has 15 residues. The CDR3 is CSARDGAAYNSPLHF. DNA of the CDR3: TGCAGTGCTAGAGATGGGGCAGCTTATAATTCACCCCTCCACTTT.

Concerning this clonotype: A much larger clone differs from this one at a single base, so this may be a read error. CDR3 protein: CASGDWTLEAFF. DNA of the CDR3: TGTGCCAGCGGTGATTGGACTCTAGAAGCTTTCTTT. The chain links TRBV2 to TRBJ1-1; D is uncertain. Germline values: CDR1 SNHLY, CDR2 FYNNEI. The CDR3 has 12 residues.

In the case of this clonotype: No conserved phenylalanine or tryptophan is present at the end of the CDR3, so a read error is the likely explanation. V and J are TRBV30 and TRBJ1-1; the D is unclear. The germline CDR1 and CDR2 sequences are GTSNPN and SVGIG (reference sequence). V gave up 0 bases and J gave up 5 bases, with 10 bases separating them. This CDR3 spans 13 amino acids. CDR3 sequence reads: CAWSVRVSTEAFS. The CDR3 nucleotides are TGTGCCTGGAGTGTACGTGTCTCAACTGAAGCTTTCTCT.

This rearrangement joins TRBV19 to TRBJ1-4; D gene uncertain. The CDR3 runs 15 residues. The ends were cut back, 6 bases at V and 5 bases at J, with 16 bases in the middle. The germline CDR1 and CDR2 sequences are LNHDA and SQIVND (reference sequence). The CDR3 protein is CASRALDGWNEKLFF. In nucleotides, the CDR3 is TGTGCCAGTAGAGCCCTGGACGGCTGGAATGAAAAACTGTTTTTT.

This clonotype was counted at least ten times. The chain is built from TRBV3-1 and TRBJ2-2; no definite D call. This CDR3 is 16 amino acids long. Germline CDR1 is LGHDT and CDR2 is YNNKEL (reference sequence). V was clipped by 1 base and J by 0 bases, with 9 bases between them. Here the CDR3 DNA reads TGTGCCAGCAGCCAAGCTGGTCTCGCGAACACCGGGGAGCTGTTTTTT. Protein product: CASSQAGLANTGELFF.

This chain connects TRBV20-1 to TRBJ1-1; possibly TRBD1 for D (6 bases). The V end was cut by 0 bases, the J end by 4 bases, with 21 bases between. Per the germline V gene, CDR1 is DFQATT and CDR2 is SNEGSKA (reference sequence). CDR3 size: 17 residues. CDR3 in DNA: TGCAGTGCTAGAGATAAAGGGGGAGAGACAGTTCTCACTGAAGCTTTCTTT. It is translated as CSARDKGGETVLTEAFF.

The V gene is TRBV19, the J gene TRBJ1-5; D not resolved. There are 14 residues in the CDR3. Germline CDR1 and CDR2: LNHDA and SQIVND (reference sequence). The V end was cut by 8 bases, the J end by 6 bases, with 17 bases between. CDR3 nucleotides: TGTGCCAGTTCTCCTTTGGGGTTTCGTCAGCCCCAGCATTTT. Translation: CASSPLGFRQPQHF.

Many counts were recorded for this clonotype. The chain joins TRBV7-9 to TRBJ1-5, with D perhaps TRBD1 (6 bases). The ends were cut back, 4 bases at V and 0 bases at J, with 10 bases in the middle. From germline, CDR1 is SEHNR and CDR2 FQNEAQ (reference sequence). CDR3 size: 15 residues. The CDR3 is CASSSTGYSNQPQHF. The CDR3 DNA reads TGTGCCAGCAGCTCTACAGGGTATAGCAATCAGCCCCAGCATTTT.

Concerning this clonotype: A read error may be the cause here, since a much bigger clone is one base away. The CDR3 bases are TGTGCCAGCGGCCAAGAAGGACTGCATGAGCAGTTCTTC. Its translation is CASGQEGLHEQFF. The genes are TRBV14 and TRBJ2-1; D is perhaps TRBD2 (5 bases). The germline CDR1 and CDR2 sequences are SGHDN and FVKESK. The CDR3 length is 13 residues.

This clonotype was recorded many times. This chain connects TRBV12-3 or TRBV12-4 to TRBJ2-5, with 11 bases identical to TRBD2. The CDR3 spans 14 residues. Unmatched junction bases numbered 5, after V lost 6 bases and J lost 5 bases. CDR3 loop: CASSPTSGIETQYF. The CDR3 DNA reads TGTGCCAGCAGCCCGACTAGCGGGATTGAGACCCAGTACTTC.

This clonotype was seen a few times. This chain connects TRBV4-2 to TRBJ2-1; 9 positions match TRBD2. CDR1 is LGHNA and CDR2 is YNFKEQ in the germline V gene. V shed 4 bases and J 3 bases; nucleotides not matched to a gene: 7. CDR3 length equals 16 residues. CDR3 amino acids: CASSLDLAGNYNEQFF. CDR3 nucleotide sequence: TGTGCCAGCAGCCTTGACCTAGCGGGGAACTACAATGAGCAGTTCTTC.